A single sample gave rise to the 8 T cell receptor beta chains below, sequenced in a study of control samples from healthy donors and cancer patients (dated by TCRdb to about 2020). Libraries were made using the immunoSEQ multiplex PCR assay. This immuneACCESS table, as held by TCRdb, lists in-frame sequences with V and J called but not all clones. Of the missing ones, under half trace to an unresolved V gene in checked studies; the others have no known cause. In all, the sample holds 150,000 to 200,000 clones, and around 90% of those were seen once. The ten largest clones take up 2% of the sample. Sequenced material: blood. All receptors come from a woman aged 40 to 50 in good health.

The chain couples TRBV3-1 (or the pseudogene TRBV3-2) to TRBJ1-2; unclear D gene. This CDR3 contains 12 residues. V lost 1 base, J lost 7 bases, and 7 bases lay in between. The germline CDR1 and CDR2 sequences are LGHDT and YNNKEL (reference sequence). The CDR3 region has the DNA TGTGCCAGCAGCCAAGGGGGTGGTGGCTACACCTTC. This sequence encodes CASSQGGGGYTF.

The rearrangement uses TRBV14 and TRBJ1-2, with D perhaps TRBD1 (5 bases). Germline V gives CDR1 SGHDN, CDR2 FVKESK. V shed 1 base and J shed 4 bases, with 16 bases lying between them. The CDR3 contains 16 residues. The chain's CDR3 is CASSQGSGPISYGYTF. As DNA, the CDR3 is TGTGCCAGCAGCCAAGGCTCGGGACCGATATCCTATGGCTACACCTTC.

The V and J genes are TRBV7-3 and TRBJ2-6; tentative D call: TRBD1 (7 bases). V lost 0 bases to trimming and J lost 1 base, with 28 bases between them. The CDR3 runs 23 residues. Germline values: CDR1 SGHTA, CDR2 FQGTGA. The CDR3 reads CASSLTLRGGQEASSSGANVLTF. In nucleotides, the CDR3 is TGTGCCAGCAGCTTAACCCTAAGGGGAGGACAGGAGGCTTCTTCTTCTGGGGCCAACGTCCTGACTTTC.

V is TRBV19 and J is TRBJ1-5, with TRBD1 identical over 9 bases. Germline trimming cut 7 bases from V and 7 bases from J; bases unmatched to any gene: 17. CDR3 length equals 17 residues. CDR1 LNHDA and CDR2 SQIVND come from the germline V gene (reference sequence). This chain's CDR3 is CASIPGQGWGREQPQHF. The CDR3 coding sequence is TGTGCCAGTATCCCGGGACAGGGATGGGGCCGGGAGCAGCCCCAGCATTTT.

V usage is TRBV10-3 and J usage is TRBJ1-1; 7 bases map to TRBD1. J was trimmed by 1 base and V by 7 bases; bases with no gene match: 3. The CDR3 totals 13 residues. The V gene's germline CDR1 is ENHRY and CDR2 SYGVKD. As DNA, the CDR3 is TGTGCCATCACACAGGGGTGGAACACTGAAGCTTTCTTT. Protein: CAITQGWNTEAFF.

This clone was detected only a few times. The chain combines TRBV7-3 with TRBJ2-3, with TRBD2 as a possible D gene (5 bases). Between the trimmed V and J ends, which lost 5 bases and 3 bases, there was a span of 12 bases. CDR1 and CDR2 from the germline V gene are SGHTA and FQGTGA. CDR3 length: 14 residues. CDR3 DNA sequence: TGTGCCAGCAGCCCCTCGAGCGGAACAGATACGCAGTATTTT. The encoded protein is CASSPSSGTDTQYF. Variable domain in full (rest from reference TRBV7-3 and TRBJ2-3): GAGVSQTPSNKVTEKGKYVELRCDPISGHTALYWYRQSLGQGPEFLIYFQGTGAADDSGLPNDRFFAVRPEGSVSTLKIQRTERGDSAVYLCASSPSSGTDTQYFGPGTRLTVL.

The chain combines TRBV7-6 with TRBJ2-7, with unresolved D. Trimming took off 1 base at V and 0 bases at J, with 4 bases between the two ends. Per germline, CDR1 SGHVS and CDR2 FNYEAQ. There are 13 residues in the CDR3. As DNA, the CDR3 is TGTGCCAGCAGCTTAGGGTACTCCTACGAGCAGTACTTC. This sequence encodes CASSLGYSYEQYF.

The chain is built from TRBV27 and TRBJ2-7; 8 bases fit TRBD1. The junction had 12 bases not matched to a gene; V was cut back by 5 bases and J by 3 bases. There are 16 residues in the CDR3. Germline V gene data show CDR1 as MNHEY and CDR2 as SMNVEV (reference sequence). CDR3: CASSTSGGGLFYEQYF. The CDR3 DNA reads TGTGCCAGCAGTACCTCAGGGGGCGGTCTGTTCTACGAGCAGTACTTC.